A single sample is the source of the 17 T cell receptor beta chains below, sequenced in a study of cytomegalovirus exposure and HLA in healthy donors. Primers included in the PCR were 60 Vbeta and 13 Jbeta primers. Repertoires were generated with immunoSEQ multiplex PCR, while TCRdb's copy carries only in-frame clones and drops some. This sample yields about 130,000 clones, of which 60% to 75% are seen a single time; 1.6% belongs to the top ten. Sequencing was performed on PBMCs. Receptor source: a human donor in good health.

The V call is TRBV5-1, the J call TRBJ2-1, with 7 positions matching TRBD1. The CDR3 is 14 residues long. Germline lookup yields CDR1 SGHRS and CDR2 YFSETQ. The ends lost 4 bases at V and 2 bases at J; junction bases unmatched: 3. In DNA form, the CDR3 reads TGCGCCAGCAGCATCGGACAGGCCTACAATGAGCAGTTCTTC. This translates into CASSIGQAYNEQFF.

The chain is built from TRBV5-6 and TRBJ2-2; 12 bases map to TRBD1. This CDR3 has 16 amino acids. Germline lookup yields CDR1 SGHDT and CDR2 YYEEEE. The J segment lost 11 bases and the V segment lost 5 bases, leaving 13 bases of the junction unmatched. This chain's CDR3 is CASSSPGQGATKELFF. In nucleotides, the CDR3 is TGTGCCAGCAGTTCGCCGGGACAGGGGGCCACCAAAGAGCTGTTTTTT.

Only a few counts were recorded for this clone. This rearrangement joins TRBV28 to TRBJ2-3; a weak D match, TRBD1 (6 bases). Per germline, CDR1 MDHEN and CDR2 SYDVKM. V shed 6 bases and J shed 2 bases, with 15 bases lying between them. The CDR3 has 15 residues. The CDR3 loop reads CASRAADSFTDTQYF. The CDR3 region has the DNA TGTGCCAGCAGGGCCGCGGACAGTTTCACAGATACGCAGTATTTT.

The genes are TRBV7-3 and TRBJ2-1; 8 bases map to TRBD1. V gave up 5 bases and J gave up 8 bases; unmatched junction bases: 5. Germline lookup yields CDR1 SGHTA and CDR2 FQGTGA. CDR3 length: 13 amino acids. The CDR3 nucleotides are TGTGCCAGCAGCATCGGACAGGGAGATGAGCAGTTCTTC. Encoded protein: CASSIGQGDEQFF.

The V call is TRBV7-2, the J call TRBJ2-5, with D possibly matching TRBD2 (6 bases). CDR3 length: 15 amino acids. Germline assignment: CDR1 SGHTA and CDR2 FQGNSA. Trimming removed 2 bases at V and 9 bases at J, with 19 bases between. The CDR3 nucleotides read TGTGCCAGCAGCTTACGGGGACGGGTGGGGGAGGCCCAGTACTTC. Translating it yields CASSLRGRVGEAQYF.

The chain couples TRBV5-6 to TRBJ2-5; possibly TRBD1 for D (6 bases). CDR1 is SGHDT and CDR2 is YYEEEE in the germline V gene. The CDR3 covers 15 residues. V lost 2 bases to trimming and J lost 5 bases, with 16 bases between them. The CDR3 region is CASSFIQGVSETQYF. The CDR3 bases are TGTGCCAGCAGCTTTATACAGGGTGTAAGTGAGACCCAGTACTTC.

The chain carries TRBV7-2 and TRBJ2-5; TRBD2 aligns across 8 bases. V was clipped by 7 bases and J by 1 base; unmatched bases: 8. This CDR3 has 15 amino acids. CDR1 and CDR2 from the germline V gene are SGHTA and FQGNSA. The CDR3 protein is CASNKPTSGQETQYF. DNA of the CDR3: TGTGCCAGCAACAAACCTACTAGCGGCCAAGAGACCCAGTACTTC.

Only a few counts were recorded for this clone. The chain carries TRBV6-5 and TRBJ1-1; D possibly corresponds to TRBD1 (5 bases). CDR3 length equals 12 residues. Trimming pared 6 bases from V and 5 bases from J, leaving 10 bases between. Germline-derived CDR1 and CDR2 are MNHEY and SVGAGI. The CDR3 spells CASRMGRTEAFF. In DNA, the CDR3 is TGTGCCAGCAGAATGGGGCGAACTGAAGCTTTCTTT.

The chain recombines TRBV5-1 with TRBJ2-2; 7 bases align to TRBD1. The CDR3 extends over 15 amino acids. The V segment lost 3 bases and the J segment 3 bases; nucleotides outside the gene matches: 5. The germline CDR1 and CDR2 sequences are SGHRS and YFSETQ. CDR3: CASSSGQIYTGELFF. In DNA form, the CDR3 reads TGCGCCAGCAGCTCGGGACAGATATACACCGGGGAGCTGTTTTTT.

The chain couples TRBV23-1 to TRBJ2-1; the D is unclear. TRBV23-1 is given ORF status, its function remaining uncertain. The CDR3 is made up of 11 amino acids. V lost 9 bases and J lost 9, with 12 bases in between. CDR3 sequence reads: CARTHGVEQFF. DNA for the CDR3: TGCGCCAGGACCCACGGAGTTGAGCAGTTCTTC.

The chain joins TRBV4-3 to TRBJ2-4, with a weak D call TRBD1 (5 bases). The CDR3 runs 14 residues. Germline loops: CDR1 LGHNA, CDR2 YSLEER. Trimming cost V 0 bases and J 9 bases, with 12 bases left between them. CDR3 in amino acids: CASSQDRGAGIQYF. CDR3 DNA sequence: TGCGCCAGCAGCCAAGACCGTGGGGCCGGCATTCAGTACTTC.

The chain links TRBV5-1 to TRBJ2-2, with TRBD1 matching 10 bases. The V and J ends lost 5 bases and 4 bases, in that order; junction bases with no gene match: 2. Germline V CDR1 and CDR2: SGHRS, YFSETQ. The CDR3 has 14 residues. The DNA of the CDR3 is TGCGCCAGCAGTGGACAGGGGGGCACCGGGGAGCTGTTTTTT. It encodes CASSGQGGTGELFF.

The CDR3 nucleotides are TGTGCCAGCAGCCCTCCGAACTACTGGGAGACCCAGTACTTC. Encoded protein: CASSPPNYWETQYF. This chain connects TRBV11-2 to TRBJ2-5; no clear D. Per the germline V gene, CDR1 is SGHAT and CDR2 is FQNNGV. The CDR3 totals 14 residues. Between the trimmed V and J ends, which lost 5 bases and 5 bases, there was a span of 15 bases.

V and J are TRBV27 and TRBJ2-6; weak D call: TRBD1 (7 bases). V was shortened by 0 bases and J by 3 bases, with 18 bases between the two germline ends. In germline, CDR1 is MNHEY, CDR2 SMNVEV (reference sequence). The CDR3 totals 19 residues. The DNA for the CDR3 is TGTGCCAGCAGTTTATCGGGGTCAGGGGGGCGGCGTGGGGCCAACGTCCTGACTTTC. The encoded protein is CASSLSGSGGRRGANVLTF.

This clone appeared a few times. The chain uses TRBV6-1 and TRBJ2-7, with a tentative D call TRBD1 (6 bases). Between the trimmed V and J ends, which lost 4 bases and 8 bases, there was a span of 18 bases. Germline V gives CDR1 MNHNS, CDR2 SASEGT. The CDR3 length is 14 residues. The CDR3 loop reads CASSGLQGEAKQYF. The CDR3 DNA reads as TGTGCCAGCAGTGGACTACAGGGAGAAGCGAAGCAGTACTTC.

This clone was observed a few times. The J gene is TRBJ1-3, the V gene TRBV14; no clear D gene. V dropped 1 base and J dropped 0 bases, with 7 bases sitting between them. The CDR3 consists of 15 residues. Germline V gene sequence: CDR1 SGHDN, CDR2 FVKESK. CDR3 in DNA: TGTGCCAGCAGCCAAGTAGCACCCTCTGGAAACACCATATATTTT. The encoded protein is CASSQVAPSGNTIYF. The full variable domain, in which reference TRBV14 and TRBJ1-3 provide the parts outside the CDR3, is EAGVTQFPSHSVIEKGQTVTLRCDPISGHDNLYWYRRVMGKEIKFLLHFVKESKQDESGMPNNRFLAERTGGTYSTLKVQPAELEDSGVYFCASSQVAPSGNTIYFGEGSWLTVV.

The J gene is TRBJ2-3, the V gene TRBV5-8, with 10 bases aligning to TRBD1. The J segment lost 2 bases and the V segment lost 4 bases, leaving 4 bases of the junction unmatched. The CDR3 is 15 amino acids. Germline assignment: CDR1 SGHTS and CDR2 YDEGEE. This CDR3 reads CASSPGTGATDTQYF. The CDR3 DNA reads TGTGCCAGCAGCCCCGGGACAGGGGCCACAGATACGCAGTATTTT.